This T cell receptor beta chain was documented in a study of cytomegalovirus exposure and HLA in healthy donors. Nominal health characterized the donors when sampled, though unrecorded immune exposures were likely. For this clone: No antigen is known for it.

Use of 60 Vbeta and 13 Jbeta primers characterized the PCR. Profiled with immunoSEQ multiplex PCR; TCRdb holds only in-frame clones, not every one. The table lists about 190,000 clones, roughly 86% of them singletons, with about 3.5% in the top ten. Points from the study as a whole: A later analysis appeared to link common viral pathogens to several of the most significant clusters. Both high specificity and high sensitivity reportedly marked the classifier's diagnosis of cytomegalovirus status.

The sequenced material came from PBMCs. The TCR sequence derives from a man aged 35-49 years in good health and CMV-seropositive.

CDR3 in amino acids: CASRRASGGYEQYF. CDR3 DNA sequence: TGCGCCAGCCGTCGGGCTAGCGGGGGATACGAGCAGTACTTC. The chain links TRBV10-2 to TRBJ2-7; 10 bases map to TRBD2. Germline V gene sequence: CDR1 WSHSY, CDR2 SAAADI. With 8 bases clipped from V and 4 bases from J, the junction kept 8 bases outside the gene matches. The CDR3 runs 14 residues.